These T cell receptor beta chains were read from a single sample in a study of T cell responses to AZD1222 COVID-19 vaccine. Data came from immunoSEQ multiplex PCR; TCRdb stores just in-frame clones and leaves some out. Of 110,000 to 150,000 clones in the sample, just over 90% were seen once. The specimen comprised peripheral blood, sampled on day 0 of MenACWY control vaccination. The receptor set was obtained from an adult in good health. The CDR3 runs from the conserved cysteine through the conserved F or W. The D gene is left open where the match is weak. Clone size appears in some rows only: once, few, many, or a class for an expanded clone.

length: 11; size: -; D: TRBD2; V: TRBV4-2; J: TRBJ2-1; CDR3: CASSQGGSQFF; DNA: TGTGCCAGCAGCCAAGGCGGGAGTCAGTTCTTC
length: 14; size: -; D: -; V: TRBV24-1; J: TRBJ1-1; CDR3: CATRGEGDGTEAFF; DNA: TGTGCCACCAGGGGGGAAGGGGACGGCACTGAAGCTTTCTTT
length: 12; size: -; D: -; V: TRBV15; J: TRBJ1-1; CDR3: CATSRVAGEAFF; DNA: TGTGCCACCAGCAGAGTTGCCGGGGAAGCTTTCTTT
length: 12; size: -; D: -; V: TRBV9; J: TRBJ1-2; CDR3: CASSPSEDGYTF; DNA: TGTGCCAGCAGCCCATCAGAGGATGGCTACACCTTC
length: 15; size: -; D: TRBD1; V: TRBV3-1/TRBV3-2; J: TRBJ2-5; CDR3: CASSARDRAQETQYF; DNA: TGTGCCAGCAGCGCCCGGGACAGAGCTCAAGAGACCCAGTACTTC
length: 20; size: once; D: -; V: TRBV11-3; J: TRBJ2-2; CDR3: CASSFSVSSRVGRYTGELFF; DNA: TGTGCCAGCAGCTTTTCCGTGTCGTCAAGGGTGGGTAGGTACACCGGGGAGCTGTTTTTT
length: 14; size: -; D: -; V: TRBV13; J: TRBJ1-5; CDR3: CASSLGQTNQPQHF; DNA: TGTGCCAGCAGCTTAGGACAGACAAACCAGCCCCAGCATTTT
length: 14; size: -; D: -; V: TRBV5-1; J: TRBJ1-1; CDR3: CASSSGAPNTEAFF; DNA: TGCGCCAGCAGCTCGGGGGCACCGAACACTGAAGCTTTCTTT
length: 11; size: -; D: -; V: TRBV5-8; J: TRBJ1-1; CDR3: CASSLRTEAFF; DNA: TGTGCCAGCAGCTTACGTACTGAAGCTTTCTTT
length: 16; size: -; D: TRBD1; V: TRBV19; J: TRBJ1-4; CDR3: CASSRTRDSLNEKLFF; DNA: TGTGCCAGTAGTAGAACCCGGGACAGCCTTAATGAAAAACTGTTTTTT
length: 13; size: once; D: -; V: TRBV6-5; J: TRBJ1-6; CDR3: CASSLHPKTPLHF; DNA: TGTGCCAGCAGTTTGCACCCAAAGACACCCCTCCACTTT
length: 14; size: -; D: TRBD1; V: TRBV6-2/TRBV6-3; J: TRBJ1-5; CDR3: CASSSGQGEQPQHF; DNA: TGTGCCAGCAGTTCTGGACAGGGGGAGCAGCCCCAGCATTTT
length: 14; size: -; D: -; V: TRBV28; J: TRBJ1-1; CDR3: CASSPGTENTEAFF; DNA: TGTGCCAGCAGTCCGGGGACGGAGAACACTGAAGCTTTCTTT
length: 16; size: -; D: TRBD2; V: TRBV5-1; J: TRBJ2-1; CDR3: CASSLEPSGDYNEQFF; DNA: TGCGCCAGCAGCTTGGAGCCTAGCGGGGATTACAATGAGCAGTTCTTC
length: 16; size: -; D: TRBD1; V: TRBV7-8; J: TRBJ1-5; CDR3: CASSTWDRVRPQPQHF; DNA: TGTGCCAGCAGCACATGGGACAGGGTACGTCCCCAGCCCCAGCATTTT
length: 14; size: -; D: -; V: TRBV28; J: TRBJ2-7; CDR3: CASSTGSLSYEQYF; DNA: TGTGCCAGCAGCACAGGTTCCCTCTCCTACGAGCAGTACTTC
length: 13; size: -; D: -; V: TRBV6-5; J: TRBJ1-6; CDR3: CASSSRVSSPLHF; DNA: TGTGCCAGCAGTTCTCGGGTTTCTTCACCCCTCCACTTT
length: 14; size: -; D: TRBD1; V: TRBV28; J: TRBJ1-2; CDR3: CASSLVDRVRGYTF; DNA: TGTGCCAGCAGTTTAGTGGACAGGGTACGTGGCTACACCTTC
length: 14; size: -; D: -; V: TRBV27; J: TRBJ1-1; CDR3: CASSFNGPNTEAFF; DNA: TGTGCCAGCAGTTTCAATGGTCCGAACACTGAAGCTTTCTTT
length: 14; size: -; D: TRBD1; V: TRBV5-4; J: TRBJ1-3; CDR3: CASSFTGGSDTIYF; DNA: TGTGCCAGCAGCTTCACAGGGGGCTCGGACACCATATATTTT
length: 15; size: -; D: -; V: TRBV7-2; J: TRBJ2-2; CDR3: CASSLVGLGTGELFF; DNA: TGTGCCAGCAGCTTAGTAGGGTTGGGCACCGGGGAGCTGTTTTTT
length: 14; size: -; D: -; V: TRBV5-1; J: TRBJ1-2; CDR3: CASSLAIEGLGYTF; DNA: TGCGCCAGCAGCTTGGCCATTGAGGGGTTGGGCTACACCTTC
length: 13; size: -; D: -; V: TRBV7-3; J: TRBJ1-1; CDR3: CASSLGANTEAFF; DNA: TGTGCCAGCAGCCTAGGGGCGAACACTGAAGCTTTCTTT
length: 13; size: few; D: TRBD1; V: TRBV13; J: TRBJ1-1; CDR3: CASSTGGNTEAFF; DNA: TGTGCCAGCAGCACAGGGGGGAACACTGAAGCTTTCTTT
length: 13; size: -; D: -; V: TRBV2; J: TRBJ2-4; CDR3: CASSYSGPDIQYF; DNA: TGTGCCAGCAGTTACTCCGGGCCAGACATTCAGTACTTC
length: 13; size: -; D: -; V: TRBV19; J: TRBJ2-2; CDR3: CASSIDVAGELFF; DNA: TGTGCCAGTAGTATAGATGTGGCCGGGGAGCTGTTTTTT
length: 15; size: -; D: -; V: TRBV6-1; J: TRBJ2-3; CDR3: CASSELVGKTDTQYF; DNA: TGTGCCAGCAGTGAACTTGTCGGGAAGACAGATACGCAGTATTTT
length: 13; size: -; D: -; V: TRBV4-1; J: TRBJ2-2; CDR3: CASSQRPRGELFF; DNA: TGCGCCAGCAGCCAACGGCCCAGAGGGGAGCTGTTTTTT
length: 15; size: -; D: TRBD2; V: TRBV9; J: TRBJ2-1; CDR3: CASSVGRGWSDEQFF; DNA: TGTGCCAGCAGCGTCGGGAGGGGTTGGAGTGATGAGCAGTTCTTC
length: 13; size: -; D: TRBD1; V: TRBV10-3; J: TRBJ1-1; CDR3: CAINPTGGNEAFF; DNA: TGTGCCATCAACCCGACAGGGGGAAATGAAGCTTTCTTT
length: 14; size: -; D: -; V: TRBV29-1; J: TRBJ2-2; CDR3: CSVYGTVNTGELFF; DNA: TGCAGCGTTTACGGGACGGTCAACACCGGGGAGCTGTTTTTT
length: 13; size: -; D: -; V: TRBV13; J: TRBJ1-1; CDR3: CASSSNPGNEAFF; DNA: TGTGCCAGCAGCTCTAATCCAGGGAATGAAGCTTTCTTT
length: 13; size: -; D: -; V: TRBV11-2; J: TRBJ2-2; CDR3: CASSLVGLGELFF; DNA: TGTGCCAGCAGCTTAGTGGGGCTTGGGGAGCTGTTTTTT
length: 14; size: once; D: -; V: TRBV6-2/TRBV6-3; J: TRBJ2-1; CDR3: CASSYRDRYNEQFF; DNA: TGTGCCAGCAGTTACAGGGACCGATACAATGAGCAGTTCTTC
length: 14; size: few; D: -; V: TRBV4-3; J: TRBJ1-1; CDR3: CASSQGWGNTEAFF; DNA: TGCGCCAGCAGCCAAGGGTGGGGGAACACTGAAGCTTTCTTT
length: 15; size: -; D: -; V: TRBV7-2; J: TRBJ1-2; CDR3: CASSLLGGPNYGYTF; DNA: TGTGCCAGCAGCTTATTGGGGGGACCTAACTATGGCTACACCTTC
length: 15; size: -; D: TRBD1; V: TRBV5-1; J: TRBJ2-5; CDR3: CASSLVGQEGETQYF; DNA: TGCGCCAGCAGCTTGGTGGGACAGGAAGGGGAGACCCAGTACTTC
length: 17; size: -; D: TRBD1; V: TRBV24-1; J: TRBJ2-1; CDR3: CATSGSRRDSSYNEQFF; DNA: TGTGCCACCAGTGGTTCCCGCCGGGACAGTTCCTACAATGAGCAGTTCTTC
length: 12; size: -; D: -; V: TRBV15; J: TRBJ1-5; CDR3: CATSSENQPQHF; DNA: TGTGCCACCAGCAGCGAAAATCAGCCCCAGCATTTT
length: 13; size: -; D: -; V: TRBV10-1; J: TRBJ2-5; CDR3: CASSESGAETQYF; DNA: TGCGCCAGCAGTGAGTCTGGAGCAGAGACCCAGTACTTC
length: 13; size: -; D: -; V: TRBV19; J: TRBJ1-1; CDR3: CASSAGLDTEAFF; DNA: TGTGCCAGTAGCGCAGGGCTCGACACTGAAGCTTTCTTT
length: 14; size: -; D: -; V: TRBV27; J: TRBJ2-5; CDR3: CASSLGAGQETQYF; DNA: TGTGCCAGCAGTTTAGGAGCAGGGCAAGAGACCCAGTACTTC
length: 15; size: -; D: TRBD1; V: TRBV2; J: TRBJ2-3; CDR3: CASSEDRGHTDTQYF; DNA: TGTGCCAGCAGCGAGGACAGGGGGCACACAGATACGCAGTATTTT
length: 14; size: once; D: -; V: TRBV18; J: TRBJ1-2; CDR3: CASYPGGRDSGYTF; DNA: TGTGCCAGCTACCCTGGAGGGCGAGACTCTGGCTACACCTTC
length: 14; size: -; D: -; V: TRBV19; J: TRBJ2-3; CDR3: CASSMDGGTDTQYF; DNA: TGTGCCAGTAGTATGGACGGAGGCACAGATACGCAGTATTTT
length: 15; size: -; D: -; V: TRBV4-1; J: TRBJ1-2; CDR3: CASSQETASNYGYTF; DNA: TGCGCCAGCAGCCAAGAGACAGCCTCTAACTATGGCTACACCTTC
length: 19; size: -; D: TRBD1; V: TRBV11-2; J: TRBJ1-5; CDR3: CASSLGLSGDRVSNQPQHF; DNA: TGTGCCAGCAGCTTAGGGTTGAGTGGGGACAGAGTTAGCAATCAGCCCCAGCATTTT
length: 11; size: -; D: -; V: TRBV29-1; J: TRBJ2-7; CDR3: CSVVYRGEQYF; DNA: TGCAGCGTCGTCTACCGGGGAGAGCAGTACTTC
length: 15; size: -; D: -; V: TRBV11-2; J: TRBJ1-2; CDR3: CASSSYKRANYGYTF; DNA: TGTGCCAGCAGCTCATACAAGCGGGCAAACTATGGCTACACCTTC
length: 15; size: -; D: -; V: TRBV19; J: TRBJ1-5; CDR3: CASSFGDRGNQPQHF; DNA: TGTGCCAGTAGTTTTGGGGACCGGGGCAATCAGCCCCAGCATTTT
length: 17; size: -; D: -; V: TRBV5-6; J: TRBJ1-1; CDR3: CASSLGVVWTANTEAFF; DNA: TGTGCCAGCAGCTTGGGGGTCGTTTGGACGGCGAACACTGAAGCTTTCTTT
length: 15; size: -; D: TRBD1; V: TRBV5-6; J: TRBJ1-2; CDR3: CASSSTGDRGYGYTF; DNA: TGTGCCAGCAGCTCTACGGGGGACAGGGGCTATGGCTACACCTTC
length: 13; size: -; D: -; V: TRBV5-6; J: TRBJ1-3; CDR3: CASRTSSGNTIYF; DNA: TGTGCCAGCAGGACGAGCTCTGGAAACACCATATATTTT